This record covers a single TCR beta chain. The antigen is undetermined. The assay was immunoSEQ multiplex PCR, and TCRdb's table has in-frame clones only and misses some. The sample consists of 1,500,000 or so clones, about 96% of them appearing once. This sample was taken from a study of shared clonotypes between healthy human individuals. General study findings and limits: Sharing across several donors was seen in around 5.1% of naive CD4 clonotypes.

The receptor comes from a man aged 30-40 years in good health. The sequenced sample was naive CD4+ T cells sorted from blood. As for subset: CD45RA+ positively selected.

The CDR3 is CARKAEVQETQYF. The CDR3 coding sequence is TGTGCCAGAAAAGCGGAGGTACAAGAGACCCAGTACTTC. The J gene is TRBJ2-5, the V gene TRBV14; tentatively, D is TRBD2 (5 bases). Trimming took 9 bases from V and 2 from J, leaving 13 bases between them. This CDR3 spans 13 amino acids. Germline CDR1 SGHDN, CDR2 FVKESK.